This is a list of T cell receptor beta chains from one sample in a study of blood T cell repertoires in COVID-19. This table comes from immunoSEQ multiplex PCR, and its TCRdb copy is limited to in-frame clones, with some not included. The profile shows approximately 150,000 clones, 84% of them singletons. Sequencing was done on a sample of PBMCs or T cells enriched from blood (not recorded which). The receptors originated from a man aged 50-59 years who had recovered from COVID-19. The CDR3 runs from the conserved cysteine through the conserved F or W. The D gene is left open where the match is weak. Clone sizes are given selectively: once, few, many, or a class where the clone is expanded.

J	length	size	D	V	CDR3	DNA
TRBJ1-5	12	-	-	TRBV28	CASSQSNQPQHF	TGTGCCAGCAGCCAAAGCAATCAGCCCCAGCATTTT
TRBJ2-3	16	few	-	TRBV9	CASSVGASRGTDTQYF	TGTGCCAGCAGCGTAGGGGCTAGCCGGGGGACAGATACGCAGTATTTT
TRBJ1-2	17	-	-	TRBV7-9	CASSFLATSPANYGYTF	TGTGCCAGCAGCTTTCTTGCAACGTCTCCAGCTAACTATGGCTACACCTTC
TRBJ1-1	14	-	-	TRBV11-1	CASSPGLMNTEAFF	TGTGCCAGCAGCCCGGGACTCATGAACACTGAAGCTTTCTTT
TRBJ1-3	15	-	-	TRBV6-6	CASSYLGASRNAIYF	TGTGCCAGCAGTTACCTGGGTGCCTCTAGGAACGCCATATATTTT
TRBJ1-2	14	-	-	TRBV5-1	CASSPLDSKYGYTF	TGCGCCAGCAGCCCCCTGGACAGTAAATATGGCTACACCTTC
TRBJ1-6	18	-	-	TRBV23-1	CASSHSPPRGSGISPLHF	TGCGCCAGCAGTCACTCTCCTCCACGGGGATCAGGAATTTCACCCCTCCACTTT
TRBJ1-1	14	-	TRBD1	TRBV4-1	CASSQTGKGTEAFF	TGCGCCAGCAGCCAGACAGGGAAGGGCACTGAAGCTTTCTTT
TRBJ2-5	14	-	TRBD2	TRBV7-2	CASSLGLNQETQYF	TGTGCCAGCAGCTTGGGACTAAATCAAGAGACCCAGTACTTC
TRBJ1-2	16	-	-	TRBV28	CASSGTPGSEVGGYTF	TGTGCCAGCAGTGGGACCCCCGGGAGCGAGGTCGGTGGCTACACCTTC
TRBJ2-5	16	-	-	TRBV9	CASSGLPFTSQETQYF	TGTGCCAGCAGCGGATTGCCATTCACTAGCCAAGAGACCCAGTACTTC
TRBJ2-7	12	-	-	TRBV4-1	CASSQEVGEQYF	TGCGCCAGCAGCCAAGAGGTCGGCGAGCAGTACTTC
TRBJ2-1	12	-	-	TRBV2	CASIYRGNEQFF	TGTGCCAGCATCTACCGGGGCAATGAGCAGTTCTTC
TRBJ2-2	12	once	TRBD1	TRBV25-1	CASRRGPGELFF	TGTGCCAGCCGCAGGGGGCCGGGGGAGCTGTTTTTT
TRBJ1-2	15	-	-	TRBV7-6	CASSLGSGVSYGYTF	TGTGCCAGCAGCTTAGGGTCCGGGGTTTCCTATGGCTACACCTTC
TRBJ2-1	12	-	-	TRBV12-3/TRBV12-4	CASSFFHNEQFF	TGTGCCAGCAGTTTCTTCCACAATGAGCAGTTCTTC
TRBJ1-4	14	once	TRBD1	TRBV2	CASNAQGLSEKLFF	TGTGCCAGCAATGCACAGGGGCTTTCTGAAAAACTGTTTTTT
TRBJ1-5	13	-	-	TRBV7-2	CASSLTGSGPQHF	TGTGCCAGCAGCTTGACAGGTTCAGGGCCCCAGCATTTT
TRBJ1-3	17	-	-	TRBV4-1	CASSQGERGGLRNTIYF	TGCGCCAGCAGCCAGGGGGAGAGGGGGGGCCTGAGGAACACCATATATTTT
TRBJ1-1	15	-	-	TRBV18	CASSPLDSANTEAFF	TGTGCCAGCTCACCACTGGACTCAGCAAACACTGAAGCTTTCTTT
TRBJ1-2	13	-	-	TRBV19	CASSITADYGYTF	TGTGCCAGTAGTATTACTGCGGACTATGGCTACACCTTC
TRBJ1-1	13	-	-	TRBV27	CASMRQRDTEAFF	TGTGCCAGCATGCGCCAGCGTGACACTGAAGCTTTCTTT
TRBJ1-6	16	few	TRBD1	TRBV10-3	CAISEWTGRNNSPLHF	TGTGCCATCAGTGAGTGGACAGGAAGAAATAATTCACCCCTCCACTTT
TRBJ1-1	17	once	TRBD1	TRBV11-1	CASSLAYWDRGTPEAFF	TGTGCCAGCAGCTTAGCTTATTGGGACAGGGGAACCCCTGAAGCTTTCTTT
TRBJ1-2	15	-	TRBD1	TRBV6-5	CASSYSSGGSYGYTF	TGTGCCAGCAGTTACTCGTCAGGGGGGAGTTATGGCTACACCTTC
TRBJ1-2	14	-	TRBD1	TRBV9	CASTRGQGASGYTF	TGTGCCAGCACCCGGGGACAGGGGGCCTCTGGCTACACCTTC